Listed below are T cell receptor beta chains from one sample, sequenced in a study of cytomegalovirus exposure and HLA in healthy donors. Data came from immunoSEQ multiplex PCR; TCRdb stores just in-frame clones and leaves some out. The sample yields around 100,000 clones, about two thirds seen once. The sample consisted of PBMCs. The receptors originated from a young man in good health and CMV-seropositive. Each CDR3 is given with its conserved first and last residue. A D gene is named only where the DNA matches it firmly. Clone size is shown for a subset of rows, as once, few, many or a class of expanded clone.

>TRBV19|-|-|17|TRBJ1-4
TGTGCCAGTAGTATATTACCTTATCTGCCCGGGGAGGAAAAACTGTTTTTT
CASSILPYLPGEEKLFF
>TRBV9|-|TRBD1|15|TRBJ1-2
TGTGCCAGCAGCCCCGGGACAGGGGGCCTCTATGGCTACACCTTC
CASSPGTGGLYGYTF
>TRBV5-5|-|-|13|TRBJ2-1
TGTGCCAGCAGCCTGGTTCTCTTCAATGAGCAGTTCTTC
CASSLVLFNEQFF
>TRBV6-6|few|-|14|TRBJ1-3
TGTGCCAGCAGTTACCCGGACAGCGGAAACACCATATATTTT
CASSYPDSGNTIYF
>TRBV5-1|-|-|16|TRBJ2-3
TGCGCCAGCAGCTTAGGGGATAACAGGGCCACAGATACGCAGTATTTT
CASSLGDNRATDTQYF
>TRBV19|-|-|14|TRBJ1-5
TGTGCCAGTACTCCCACCGGGAATCATCAGCCCCAGCATTTT
CASTPTGNHQPQHF
>TRBV11-3|-|TRBD2|16|TRBJ2-5
TGTGCCAGCAGCTTACTAGCGGGAGGGACGGCAGAGACCCAGTACTTC
CASSLLAGGTAETQYF
>TRBV5-1|-|-|13|TRBJ1-2
TGCGCCAGCAGCTTGGACAGGGAGTATGGCTACACCTTC
CASSLDREYGYTF
>TRBV5-4|-|TRBD2|15|TRBJ2-5
TGTGCCAGCAGACCCGGGACTAGCCGCGGGAGGGGCCAGTACTTC
CASRPGTSRGRGQYF
>TRBV7-3|-|-|15|TRBJ2-1
TGTGCCAGCAGTCTCCTTGGGACTCCCGGCTCCGAGCAGTTCTTC
CASSLLGTPGSEQFF
>TRBV19|few|-|16|TRBJ1-3
TGTGCCAGTAGTATAAGTGGAGGGTTCTCTGGAAACACCATATATTTT
CASSISGGFSGNTIYF
>TRBV30|few|TRBD2|14|TRBJ2-3
TGTGCCTGGAGGGGGGGACTAGCGGTGGATACGCAGTATTTT
CAWRGGLAVDTQYF
>TRBV7-2|-|TRBD2|13|TRBJ2-1
TGTGCCAGCAGCTCGACGGGGGGGGATGAGCAGTTCTTC
CASSSTGGDEQFF
>TRBV2|-|TRBD2|15|TRBJ2-2
TGTGCCAGCAGTGAAGTACGGGAGGGGACCGGGGAGCTGTTTTTT
CASSEVREGTGELFF
>TRBV18|-|-|18|TRBJ1-2
TGTGCCAGCTCCCAATCGGCACAGTCTTCCTCTCATAACTATGGCTACACCTTC
CASSQSAQSSSHNYGYTF
>TRBV18|-|-|14|TRBJ1-3
TGTGCCAGCTCACCCGGCGGGTCTGGAAACACCATATATTTT
CASSPGGSGNTIYF
>TRBV12-5|-|-|16|TRBJ2-5
TGTGCTAGTGGTTTGGTCCCCGGGACACCTCTAGAGACCCAGTACTTC
CASGLVPGTPLETQYF
>TRBV9|-|TRBD2|15|TRBJ2-3
TGTGCCAGCAGCGTAGGAAATAGCGGGACTGATACGCAGTATTTT
CASSVGNSGTDTQYF
>TRBV5-4|-|-|13|TRBJ1-2
TGTGCCAGCAGCTTGGATAGAACGTATGGCTACACCTTC
CASSLDRTYGYTF
>TRBV4-3|few|-|15|TRBJ2-1
TGCGCCAGCAGCCAAGGTACGGCAGCTAGGGGTGAGCAGTTCTTC
CASSQGTAARGEQFF
>TRBV4-3|-|-|20|TRBJ2-1
TGCGCCGGCAGCGGCTATAATGGGGGACTTCCAGAGAGCTCCTACAATGAGCAGTTCTTC
CAGSGYNGGLPESSYNEQFF
>TRBV28|-|TRBD2|15|TRBJ2-3
TGTGCCAGCAGTATAACTAGCGGACGCACAGATACGCAGTATTTT
CASSITSGRTDTQYF
>TRBV5-1|-|TRBD1|16|TRBJ1-4
TGCGCCAGCAGCTTGTACAGGGGAACGGGCGGGGAAAAACTGTTTTTT
CASSLYRGTGGEKLFF
>TRBV5-6|-|-|17|TRBJ1-5
TGTGCCAGCAGCTTGGCCCGGACACAATATAGCAATCAGCCCCAGCATTTT
CASSLARTQYSNQPQHF
>TRBV7-6|few|TRBD2|15|TRBJ2-7
TGTGCCAGCAGTTTTAGCGGGGGGGCGTCGTACGAGCAGTACTTC
CASSFSGGASYEQYF
>TRBV6-4|once|-|13|TRBJ1-1
TGTGCCAGCAGTGAGGCCCGGGAAACTGAAGCTTTCTTT
CASSEARETEAFF
>TRBV6-5|-|-|15|TRBJ1-3
TGTGCCAGCAGTCGCGGACAAGTCTCTGGAAACACCATATATTTT
CASSRGQVSGNTIYF
>TRBV4-2|-|-|16|TRBJ1-6
TGTGCCAGCAGCCAGGAGAAAGGTTTAATAGGATCACCCCTCCACTTT
CASSQEKGLIGSPLHF
>TRBV6-4|few|-|11|TRBJ1-2
TGTGCCAGCAGTCCCGGGGTTGGCTACACCTTC
CASSPGVGYTF
>TRBV30|-|-|14|TRBJ2-3
TGTGCCTGGCAGTTAGGGGGGGGAGCAGATACGCAGTATTTT
CAWQLGGGADTQYF
>TRBV5-1|-|TRBD1|17|TRBJ1-2
TGCGCCAGCAGCTTGATCACCGATCCGGGACAGGGGGTGGGCTACACCTTC
CASSLITDPGQGVGYTF
>TRBV6-1|once|-|14|TRBJ1-1
TGTGCCAGCAGTGAATATTGGAGGAACACTGAAGCTTTCTTT
CASSEYWRNTEAFF
>TRBV4-1|-|-|15|TRBJ2-5
TGCGCCAGCAGCCTGATTGGGGGGGCGAAGGAGACCCAGTACTTC
CASSLIGGAKETQYF
>TRBV7-2|few|TRBD1|16|TRBJ1-3
TGTGCCAGCAGCTATCCCTACAGGGGCTCTGGAAACACCATATATTTT
CASSYPYRGSGNTIYF
>TRBV19|-|-|12|TRBJ1-2
TGTGCCAGTAGTGTCTATAACTATGGCTACACCTTC
CASSVYNYGYTF